This T cell receptor beta chain is from a study of blood T cells in healthy people across ages. Study-wide results and limits: Not knowing donor CMV status may have confounded expanded clonotype changes. Bulk PBMC profiling left naive and antigen-experienced comparisons inconclusive.

Primed by a sample-barcoded 5' primer and a J-beta primer mix, a second PCR proceeded for about 7 to 12 cycles. A tag from a template-switch adaptor with 12 random nucleotides marked each cDNA molecule. Via MiXCR, TCRdb re-called the 5' RACE reads, giving one row per CDR3 protein. The sample yields 1.2 million to 1.5 million distinct CDR3 sequences, roughly 60% seen once. This clonotype was seen more than once but under ten times. What it binds is unknown. The germline CDR1 and CDR2 sequences are MNHEY and SMNVEV (reference sequence). This CDR3 is 15 amino acids long. Between the trimmed V and J ends, which lost 4 bases and 2 bases, there was a span of 15 bases.

This TCR derives from a young man in good health. The sequenced material came from blood. The gene calls are TRBV27 and TRBJ2-7; the D gene is possibly TRBD1 (6 bases). CDR3 DNA sequence: TGTGCCAGCAGTTATCAGGGGTGGAAGACCTACGAGCAGTACTTC. Its protein product is CASSYQGWKTYEQYF.